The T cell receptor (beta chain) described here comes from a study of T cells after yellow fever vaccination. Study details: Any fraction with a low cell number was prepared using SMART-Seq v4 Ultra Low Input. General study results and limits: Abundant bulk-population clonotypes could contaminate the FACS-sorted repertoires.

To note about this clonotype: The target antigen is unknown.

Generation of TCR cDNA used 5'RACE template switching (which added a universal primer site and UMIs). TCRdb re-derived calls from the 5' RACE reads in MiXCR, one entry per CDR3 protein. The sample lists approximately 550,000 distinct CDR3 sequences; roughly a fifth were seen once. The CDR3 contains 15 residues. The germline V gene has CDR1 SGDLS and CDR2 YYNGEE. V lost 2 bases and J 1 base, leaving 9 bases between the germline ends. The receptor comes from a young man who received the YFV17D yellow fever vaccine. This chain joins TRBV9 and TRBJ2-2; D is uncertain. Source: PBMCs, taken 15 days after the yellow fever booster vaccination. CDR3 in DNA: TGTGCCAGCAGCGTGATGGGCGGGAACACCGGGGAGCTGTTTTTT. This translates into CASSVMGGNTGELFF.